This T cell receptor (beta chain) was identified in a study of blood T cell repertoires in COVID-19 (TCRdb year 2020). A note on the overall study: The collaborator samples originated in the United States, Italy and Spain and spanned the acute and convalescent phases of COVID-19. The material from the prospective study consisted of cDNA or gDNA derived from T cells, B-cell-depleted T cells, or PBMCs. Subjects who had been exposed to COVID-19, were actively infected with it, or had recovered from it provided the deeply sampled blood TCRbeta repertoires that made up the dataset. The repertoires were released in a freely available public database meant as a resource for research on the immune response to SARS-CoV-2. Samples were obtained from the ongoing ImmuneRACE study (first 160 participants) and from over a thousand subjects provided by 6 global collaborators. The sample metadata nearly always contained a de-identified subject ID, COVID-19 status, age in years and sex. Where available, HLA class I and class II types were taken from metadata supplied by the sample provider and were not determined by assay-based typing. General conclusions and limits of the study: The amount of clinical and demographic metadata varied by source and participant and was provided uncurated.

Notes on this clone: What antigen it recognizes has not been identified. Base qualities were left out, and no much larger clone turns up one base away.

Samples from volunteer blood donors who had recovered from COVID-19 were contributed by a second Seattle source. Each collaborating institution followed its own protocols to collect whole blood in K2EDTA tubes. For TCRbeta analysis, collaborator samples were shipped as frozen whole blood, as isolated PBMCs, or as DNA extracted from either sample type. The CDR1 and CDR2 encoded by the germline V gene are ENHRY and SYGVKD. Trimming takes 8 bases from V and 6 bases from J, and the germline ends sit 7 bases apart. Including the terminal cysteine and phenylalanine, the CDR3 comprises 11 residues. Just CDR3 DNA is preserved here, 33 bases in frame from base 1. TCRbeta CDR3 regions were amplified from genomic DNA by means of the immunoSEQ Assay, a bias-controlled multiplex PCR. The authors' analysis ran thus. The number of nucleated cells in each sample was estimated by amplification of reference gene primers within the assay. To quantify the absolute abundance of each unique TCRbeta CDR3 rearrangement, sequence reads were collapsed and filtered. For each sample, productive Simpson clonality was calculated as the square root of Simpson's diversity index over productive rearrangements. As stored in TCRdb, this immuneACCESS dataset retains in-frame rearrangements with V and J assigned. A fraction of the clones does not appear; measured against another copy, unresolved V genes explain less than half of the discrepancy, and the remainder lacks a known reason. That table is the source of V, J and clone size, and D and trimming were worked out from the DNA. The sample profile shows about 190,000 clones; around 80% of them were found once. The top ten clones comprise approximately 15% of the sample.

This clonotype was obtained from a man aged 50-59 years who had recovered from COVID-19. Material for sequencing was peripheral blood. This sequence uses TRBV10-3 and TRBJ1-4; TRBD1 might be the D gene, on 5 matching bases. The CDR3 protein is CAIGADEKLFF. The DNA sequence is TGTGCCATCGGGGCTGATGAAAAACTGTTTTTT.